The rows below give T cell receptor beta chains drawn from one sample of a study of T cells in narcolepsy. Sequencing was performed with immunoSEQ multiplex PCR; in TCRdb, only in-frame clones are kept and a portion is missing. The table lists some 30,000 clones, 79% of them singletons. The material sequenced was CD45RA- memory CD4+ T cells from PBMCs. These receptors originate from a human donor with narcolepsy. The CDR3 runs from the conserved cysteine through the conserved F or W. The order of the fields is clone size, V gene, D gene, J gene, CDR3 protein, CDR3 DNA. A D gene is named only where the DNA matches it firmly. Clone size, where shown, is once, few, many, or a class for clones that have expanded.

>.|TRBV5-4|.|TRBJ1-1
CASSRDTEAFF
TGTGCCAGCAGCAGGGACACTGAAGCTTTCTTT
>.|TRBV7-9|TRBD1|TRBJ2-1
CASSFSTGGRNEQFF
TGTGCCAGCAGCTTTTCAACAGGGGGGCGGAATGAGCAGTTCTTC
>.|TRBV11-1|.|TRBJ2-1
CASSSSGSGYNEQFF
TGTGCCAGCAGCTCATCCGGGTCAGGGTACAATGAGCAGTTCTTC
>.|TRBV5-1|TRBD2|TRBJ2-7
CASSRTTSGTYEQYF
TGCGCCAGCAGCCGCACAACTAGCGGAACCTACGAGCAGTACTTC
>.|TRBV5-1|TRBD1|TRBJ2-7
CASSLDRGDEQYF
TGCGCCAGCAGCTTGGACAGGGGGGACGAGCAGTACTTC
>.|TRBV9|TRBD1|TRBJ1-6
CASSVATGGTGRHSPLHF
TGTGCCAGCAGCGTAGCTACGGGGGGGACAGGGAGACACTCACCCCTCCACTTT
>.|TRBV7-3|.|TRBJ2-1
CASSDHGGKNEQFF
TGTGCCAGCAGCGACCACGGAGGCAAGAATGAGCAGTTCTTC
>.|TRBV5-6|TRBD2|TRBJ2-3
CASSPGLAGGHLGWDTQYF
TGTGCCAGCAGCCCCGGACTAGCGGGAGGCCACCTCGGTTGGGATACGCAGTATTTT
>.|TRBV7-6|TRBD2|TRBJ2-7
CASSSGGLAVNYEQYF
TGTGCCAGCAGCTCAGGGGGACTAGCGGTAAACTACGAGCAGTACTTC
>.|TRBV19|TRBD1|TRBJ1-1
CASTIRIRGQLNTEAFF
TGTGCCAGTACTATACGGATTCGGGGACAGCTGAACACTGAAGCTTTCTTT
>.|TRBV9|TRBD2|TRBJ2-7
CASRPSLAGGEQYF
TGTGCCAGCAGACCCTCTCTAGCGGGAGGCGAGCAGTACTTC
>few|TRBV6-4|TRBD1|TRBJ1-4
CASRGTVNEKLFF
TGTGCCAGCAGGGGGACAGTCAATGAAAAACTGTTTTTT
>.|TRBV6-5|TRBD1|TRBJ2-7
CASRPDRTHEQYF
TGTGCCAGCAGACCGGACAGGACCCACGAGCAGTACTTC
>.|TRBV27|.|TRBJ1-1
CASRTLTTNTEAFF
TGTGCCAGCAGGACCTTGACAACCAACACTGAAGCTTTCTTT
>.|TRBV10-3|.|TRBJ1-1
CAIRGAGATEAFF
TGTGCCATCAGAGGTGCTGGGGCCACTGAAGCTTTCTTT